The source of this T cell receptor (beta chain) is a study of patients and donors after allogeneic stem cell transplantation. TCRdb used MiXCR to reprocess the RT-PCR reads, holding one entry per CDR3 protein. Of about 57,000 distinct CDR3 sequences in the sample, 10% to 15% were seen once. Trimming removed 0 bases from V and 3 bases from J, with 12 bases in between. Looked up from germline, CDR1 is MNHEY and CDR2 is SVGAGI. This CDR3 region has 15 residues. This clonotype was sampled from a human donor who was either an allogeneic HSCT recipient or a stem cell or donor lymphocyte infusion donor (not recorded which). It is not recorded whose cells these are; they may come from a transplant donor. Sequencing was done on a sample of blood, either unsorted or a sorted T cell fraction (not recorded which). The gene calls are TRBV6-5 and TRBJ2-7; a possible D gene is TRBD2 (6 bases). The DNA for the CDR3 is TGTGCCAGCAGTTACTCGGGGGGACCAATCTACGAGCAGTACTTC. Translating it yields CASSYSGGPIYEQYF.